A selection of T cell receptor beta chains follows, all from one sample in a study of Graves' ophthalmopathy and Graves' hyperthyroidism. From the multiplex PCR reads, TCRdb called clonotypes with MiXCR, one entry per CDR3 protein. The sample shows more than 550,000 distinct CDR3 sequences, 35% to 50% of them seen only once. The sequencing input was peripheral blood. Receptor source: an adult man with Graves' ophthalmopathy. The CDR3 runs from the conserved cysteine through the conserved F or W. D genes are given only for firm matches. Some rows have no size entry. The others give once, few or many, or a class for an expanded clone.

CDR3aa | CDR3nt | v_gene | abundance | d_gene | j_gene
CASSFRDRREQYF | TGTGCCAGCAGTTTCCGGGACAGGAGGGAGCAGTACTTC | TRBV12-3/TRBV12-4 | few | TRBD1 | TRBJ2-7
CASSLDRGNGQPQHF | TGTGCCAGCAGCTTAGACAGGGGAAACGGTCAGCCCCAGCATTTT | TRBV7-2 | many | TRBD1 | TRBJ1-5
CSVAARGRSGGYTF | TGCAGCGTCGCCGCCAGGGGGCGATCGGGTGGCTACACCTTC | TRBV29-1 | many | TRBD1 | TRBJ1-2
CASSQEGGGEDTEAFF | TGTGCCAGCAGCCAAGAAGGGGGTGGTGAGGACACTGAAGCTTTCTTT | TRBV3-2 | few | NA | TRBJ1-1
CASRTSRDYYEQYF | TGTGCCAGTCGGACTAGCAGGGACTATTACGAGCAGTACTTC | TRBV6-1 | NA | TRBD2 | TRBJ2-7
CSVDGRDRARFEQFF | TGCAGTGTTGATGGGCGTGACAGGGCCCGGTTTGAGCAGTTCTTC | TRBV29-1 | NA | TRBD1 | TRBJ2-1
CASSIRATSYNSPLHF | TGTGCCAGTAGTATCCGGGCGACGTCCTATAATTCACCCCTCCACTTT | TRBV19 | many | NA | TRBJ1-6
CASSLDREGYEQYF | TGCGCCAGCAGCTTGGACAGGGAAGGGTACGAGCAGTACTTC | TRBV5-1 | NA | NA | TRBJ2-7
CASSQVSESYSEQYF | TGTGCCAGCAGCCAAGTCAGCGAGTCGTATAGTGAGCAGTACTTC | TRBV7-9 | NA | NA | TRBJ2-7
CAISESKGAGSYEQYF | TGTGCCATCAGTGAGTCGAAGGGGGCAGGGTCCTACGAGCAGTACTTC | TRBV10-3 | many | TRBD1 | TRBJ2-7
CAISDQGNSPLHF | TGTGCCATCAGTGATCAGGGGAATTCACCCCTCCACTTT | TRBV10-3 | NA | NA | TRBJ1-6
CASRAAGANYGYTF | TGTGCCAGCAGAGCCGCAGGGGCGAACTATGGCTACACCTTC | TRBV10-3 | few | NA | TRBJ1-2
CASSPGTSGTQDEQYF | TGTGCCAGCAGCCCCGGGACTAGCGGGACCCAGGACGAGCAGTACTTC | TRBV7-9 | many | TRBD2 | TRBJ2-7
CASSLAGGDVGYTF | TGTGCCAGCAGTTTGGCAGGGGGAGATGTAGGCTACACCTTC | TRBV27 | few | TRBD1 | TRBJ1-2
CSASTGEDGYTF | TGCAGTGCTAGTACAGGGGAAGACGGCTACACCTTC | TRBV20-1 | many | TRBD1 | TRBJ1-2
CASSPPSGGAYNEQFF | TGTGCCAGCAGCCCCCCTTCGGGAGGCGCCTACAATGAGCAGTTCTTC | TRBV7-9 | NA | TRBD2 | TRBJ2-1
CASSVGTATEAFF | TGTGCCAGCAGCGTAGGGACAGCGACTGAAGCTTTCTTT | TRBV9 | few | NA | TRBJ1-1
CASSGNSVNTEAFF | TGTGCCAGCAGCGGTAACAGCGTGAACACTGAAGCTTTCTTT | TRBV5-4 | few | NA | TRBJ1-1
CASSSTRDTTNTGELFF | TGTGCCAGCAGCTCCACCAGGGACACTACGAACACCGGGGAGCTGTTTTTT | TRBV7-8 | many | NA | TRBJ2-2
CASRLATDTQYF | TGTGCCAGCAGACTAGCCACAGATACGCAGTATTTT | TRBV7-9 | few | NA | TRBJ2-3
CASSLGRGKNTEAFF | TGTGCCAGCAGCTTAGGGAGGGGTAAGAACACTGAAGCTTTCTTT | TRBV7-9 | NA | NA | TRBJ1-1
CASSSSGTAGYTF | TGTGCCAGCAGTTCTTCTGGGACCGCTGGCTACACCTTC | TRBV6-5 | NA | NA | TRBJ1-2